A single sample gave rise to the 4 T cell receptor beta chains below, sequenced in a study of beta chain features in type 1 diabetes. Expressed TCRB transcripts were sequenced after all isolated RNA was converted to cDNA. Only in-frame clones appear in the TCRdb table, and some are missing; sequencing was by immunoSEQ multiplex PCR. The data show around 99,000 clones, 30% to 50% seen once. The material sequenced was stem cell memory CD4+ T cells from blood. These TCRs come from a woman between 18 and 29 years old in good health.

V gene TRBV5-1 combines with J gene TRBJ2-5; 11 positions match TRBD1. The germline V gene has CDR1 SGHRS and CDR2 YFSETQ. V lost 2 bases and J lost 5; bases outside the gene matches: 2. CDR3 length equals 14 residues. In DNA form, the CDR3 reads TGCGCCAGCAGCTTCCGGGACAGGGGGGAGACCCAGTACTTC. Translated, it gives CASSFRDRGETQYF.

The genes are TRBV19 and TRBJ2-1, with 8 positions matching TRBD2. The CDR3 length is 18 residues. The germline CDR1 and CDR2 sequences are LNHDA and SQIVND (reference sequence). The V and J ends lost 4 bases and 0 bases, in that order; junction bases with no gene match: 11. CDR3 in DNA: TGTGCCAGTAGTAAAACGGGAGGGGGTTTGAGCTCCTACAATGAGCAGTTCTTC. It specifies CASSKTGGGLSSYNEQFF. Supplemented by reference TRBV19 and TRBJ2-1, the full variable domain reads DGGITQSPKYLFRKEGQNVTLSCEQNLNHDAMYWYRQDPGQGLRLIYYSQIVNDFQKGDIAEGYSVSREKKESFPLTVTSAQKNPTAFYLCASSKTGGGLSSYNEQFFGPGTRLTVL.

This sequence joins TRBV7-9 and TRBJ2-3, with 7 positions matching TRBD2. CDR1 SEHNR and CDR2 FQNEAQ come from the germline V gene (reference sequence). Unmatched junction bases numbered 5, after V lost 3 bases and J lost 2 bases. This CDR3 region has 15 residues. The CDR3 loop reads CASSFKGGPTDTQYF. For the CDR3, the DNA is TGTGCCAGCAGCTTCAAGGGAGGGCCCACAGATACGCAGTATTTT. The full variable domain, its missing parts supplied by reference TRBV7-9 and TRBJ2-3, is DTGVSQNPRHKITKRGQNVTFRCDPISEHNRLYWYRQTLGQGPEFLTYFQNEAQLEKSRLLSDRFSAERPKGSFSTLEIQRTEQGDSAMYLCASSFKGGPTDTQYFGPGTRLTVL.

This clone came up a few times. The chain carries TRBV30 and TRBJ2-1; D unclear. The ends were cut back, 0 bases at V and 0 bases at J, with 15 bases in the middle. The germline CDR1 and CDR2 sequences are GTSNPN and SVGIG (reference sequence). This CDR3 is 17 amino acids long. In DNA, the CDR3 is TGTGCCTGGAGTGTACCTTATGGGCAAAGCTCCTACAATGAGCAGTTCTTC. Translating it yields CAWSVPYGQSSYNEQFF.